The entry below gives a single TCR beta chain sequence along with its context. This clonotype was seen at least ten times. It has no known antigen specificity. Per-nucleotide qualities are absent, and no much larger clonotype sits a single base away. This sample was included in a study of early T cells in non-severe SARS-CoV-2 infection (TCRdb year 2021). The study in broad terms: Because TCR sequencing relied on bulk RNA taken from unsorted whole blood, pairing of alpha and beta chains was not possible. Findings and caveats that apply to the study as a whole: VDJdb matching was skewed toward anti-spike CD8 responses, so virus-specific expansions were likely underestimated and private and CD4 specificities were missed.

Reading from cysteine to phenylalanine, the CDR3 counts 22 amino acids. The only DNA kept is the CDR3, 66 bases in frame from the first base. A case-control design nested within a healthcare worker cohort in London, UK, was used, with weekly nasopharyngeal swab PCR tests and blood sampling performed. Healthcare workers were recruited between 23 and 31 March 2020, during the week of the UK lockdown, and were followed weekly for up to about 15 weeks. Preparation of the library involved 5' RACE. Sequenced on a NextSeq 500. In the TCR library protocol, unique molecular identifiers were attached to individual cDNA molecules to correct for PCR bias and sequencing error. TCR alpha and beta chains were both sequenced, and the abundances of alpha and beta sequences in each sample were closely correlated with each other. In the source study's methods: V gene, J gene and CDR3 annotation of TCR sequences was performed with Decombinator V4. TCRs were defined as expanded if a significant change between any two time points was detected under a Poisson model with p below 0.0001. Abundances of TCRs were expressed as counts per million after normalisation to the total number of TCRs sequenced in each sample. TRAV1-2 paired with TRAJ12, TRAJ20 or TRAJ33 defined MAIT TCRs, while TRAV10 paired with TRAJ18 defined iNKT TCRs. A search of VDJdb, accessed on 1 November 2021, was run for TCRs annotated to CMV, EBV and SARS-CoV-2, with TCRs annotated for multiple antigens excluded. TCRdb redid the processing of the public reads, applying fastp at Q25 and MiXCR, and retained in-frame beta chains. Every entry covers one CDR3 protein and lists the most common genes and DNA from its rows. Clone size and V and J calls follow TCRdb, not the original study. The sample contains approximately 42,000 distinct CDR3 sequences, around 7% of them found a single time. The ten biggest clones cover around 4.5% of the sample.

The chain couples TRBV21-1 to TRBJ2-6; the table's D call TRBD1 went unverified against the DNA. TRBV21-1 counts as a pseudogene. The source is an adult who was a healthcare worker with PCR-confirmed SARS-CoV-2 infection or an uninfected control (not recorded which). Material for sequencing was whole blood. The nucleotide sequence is TGTGCCAGCAGCAACCCCCGGGACAGGAAAGAAGCTGCCTACTCTGGGGCCAACGTCCTGACTTTC. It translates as CASSNPRDRKEAAYSGANVLTF.